The clone carrying this T cell receptor (beta chain) was counted a few times. Its antigen remains unknown. Because the CDR3 is missing its conserved closing phenylalanine or tryptophan, this is likely a read error. The entry originates in a study of T cells in Graves' hyperthyroidism and ophthalmopathy. Study in general: Blood was drawn when the patient was first diagnosed and still untreated. Study findings and constraints: Blood also showed most of the thyroid clonotypes that were expanded above 0.001. Before onset, by a median of approximately 5.9 months, the model predicted ophthalmopathy.

Researchers took RNA transcripts and amplified the TCR beta CDR3 regions from them. Using the HTBI primer set, a first-round RT-PCR was run on the TCR CDR3. From the multiplex PCR reads, TCRdb called clonotypes with MiXCR, one entry per CDR3 protein. The sample yields 380,000 or so distinct CDR3 sequences, 19% seen once. Uncontrolled infection, other autoimmune disease, pregnancy or lactation led to exclusion. The sequencing sample was made of blood. The TCR was taken from a young woman with Graves' hyperthyroidism.

Written as DNA, the CDR3 is TGCGCCAGCAGTCAGCCCGGGACGGCGACATGGGAGACCCAGTACCTC. Its translation: CASSQPGTATWETQYL. The chain combines TRBV4-1 with TRBJ2-5; D possibly uses TRBD1 or TRBD2 (5 bases each). The germline V gene has CDR1 MGHRA and CDR2 YSYEKL. The CDR3 runs 16 residues. V shed 6 bases and J shed 5 bases, with 22 bases lying between them.